This entry is about one T cell receptor beta chain. Its target is unknown. The record originates from a study of cytomegalovirus exposure and HLA in healthy donors. Study at large: According to later analysis, the same platform produced the 120 or so validation and over 600 first-cohort repertoires. Study findings and constraints: Rarity characterized most TCR sequences, yet some public TCRs appeared in many donors. It was found in a later analysis that first-cohort TCR clusters tended to co-occur in the 90 to 150 validation repertoires. In vitro experiments confirmed that a few CMV-associated chains were specific for CMV antigens.

Here immunoSEQ multiplex PCR was the method, and the copy in TCRdb shows in-frame clones only, minus some. This sample has some 120,000 clones, with roughly 90% found just once. V shed 6 bases, J shed 6 bases, and the junction held 9 bases outside the gene matches. CDR3 size: 14 residues. Germline V CDR1 and CDR2: MDHEN, SYDVKM. J is TRBJ2-5 and V is TRBV28; the match to TRBD2 covers 8 bases. The source of this sequence is a man younger than 45 in good health and CMV-seronegative. Sequencing was done on a sample of PBMCs. CDR3 DNA: TGTGCCAGCAGGCGGGGGGAGAACTTCCAGACCCAGTACTTC. Translating gives CASRRGENFQTQYF.